One sample yielded the 8 T cell receptor beta chains listed below, sequenced in a study of technical replicates of blood from a handful of donors. Here immunoSEQ multiplex PCR was the method, and the copy in TCRdb shows in-frame clones only, minus some. Altogether around 80,000 clones are present, 98% being singletons, with the ten largest covering approximately 0.15%. Sequencing was performed on T cells isolated from PBMCs. These receptors were obtained from a human donor in good health.

The DNA for the CDR3 is TGTGCCAGCTCACCAGGGCAGGAACGTGAGCAGTACTTC. Its translation: CASSPGQEREQYF. The chain joins TRBV18 to TRBJ2-7; no clear D. The germline V gene has CDR1 KGHSH and CDR2 LQKENI. V was trimmed by 2 bases and J by 7 bases, leaving 12 bases between them. The CDR3 spans 13 residues. The full variable domain, with the rest looked up from reference TRBV18 and TRBJ2-7, is NAGVMQNPRHLVRRRGQEARLRCSPMKGHSHVYWYRQLPEEGLKFMVYLQKENIIDESGMPKERFSAEFPKEGPSILRIQQVVRGDSAAYFCASSPGQEREQYFGPGTRLTVT.

Only one count was recorded for this clone. This chain uses TRBV5-8 with TRBJ2-6; TRBD1 matches at 11 bases. Trimming at V came to 6 bases and at J to 3 bases, leaving 8 bases not matched to a gene. CDR3 size: 17 residues. The V gene's germline CDR1 is SGHTS and CDR2 YDEGEE. For the CDR3, the DNA is TGTGCCAGCAACACGGACAGGGGGCGCTTTGGGGCCAACGTCCTGACTTTC. Protein: CASNTDRGRFGANVLTF.

The chain recombines TRBV5-1 with TRBJ2-7; 13 bases agree with TRBD2. Germline lookup yields CDR1 SGHRS and CDR2 YFSETQ. V trimming: 0 bases; J trimming: 3 bases; junction bases outside the gene matches: 12. The CDR3 totals 19 residues. The CDR3 sequence: CASSLGLAGGSGWGYEQYF. The CDR3, as DNA: TGCGCCAGCAGCTTGGGACTAGCGGGAGGATCGGGTTGGGGCTACGAGCAGTACTTC.

This rearrangement joins TRBV11-3 to TRBJ2-7; 12 positions agree with TRBD2. CDR3 length equals 17 residues. V shed 3 bases and J 2 bases; nucleotides not matched to a gene: 8. Germline V gives CDR1 SGHNT, CDR2 YENEEA. In DNA, the CDR3 is TGTGCCAGCAGCTTGTGGACTAGCGGGGATTGGGCCTACGAGCAGTACTTC. Residues: CASSLWTSGDWAYEQYF. The variable domain in full, completed from reference TRBV11-3 and TRBJ2-7, reads EAGVVQSPRYKIIEKKQPVAFWCNPISGHNTLYWYLQNLGQGPELLIRYENEEAVDDSQLPKDRFSAERLKGVDSTLKIQPAELGDSAVYLCASSLWTSGDWAYEQYFGPGTRLTVT.

The J gene is TRBJ2-7, the V gene TRBV5-1; D is unclear. The germline gives CDR1 SGHRS, CDR2 YFSETQ. V was trimmed by 0 bases and J by 1 base, leaving 8 bases between them. The CDR3 length is 14 residues. CDR3 in DNA: TGCGCCAGCAGCTTGGCGGTCACGTCCTACGAGCAGTACTTC. It encodes CASSLAVTSYEQYF.

This chain joins TRBV5-1 and TRBJ1-2, with 8 bases matching TRBD1. This CDR3 is built from 15 residues. Trimming cost V 4 bases and J 5 bases; bases outside gene matches: 10. Per the germline V gene, CDR1 is SGHRS and CDR2 is YFSETQ. The CDR3 protein is CASSKDRAVLYGYTF. In nucleotides, the CDR3 is TGCGCCAGCAGCAAGGACAGGGCGGTACTTTATGGCTACACCTTC.

The chain carries TRBV7-9 and TRBJ1-3; 8 nucleotides match TRBD1. The V segment lost 5 bases and the J segment 8 bases; nucleotides outside the gene matches: 8. Germline V CDR1 and CDR2: SEHNR, FQNEAQ (reference sequence). This CDR3 comprises 14 residues. CDR3 bases: TGTGCCAGCAGCGACCTTGACAGGGGTTACACCATATATTTT. Its translation is CASSDLDRGYTIYF.

This chain joins TRBV5-6 and TRBJ1-4; TRBD1 agrees at 11 bases. The CDR3 has 14 amino acids. J was trimmed by 8 bases and V by 4 bases; bases with no gene match: 4. Per germline, CDR1 SGHDT and CDR2 YYEEEE. CDR3 in amino acids: CASSTGTGGEKLFF. Written as DNA, the CDR3 is TGTGCCAGCAGCACCGGGACAGGGGGAGAAAAACTGTTTTTT.